This T cell receptor (beta chain) was captured in a study of control samples from healthy donors and cancer patients. The ends were cut back, 6 bases at V and 0 bases at J, with 8 bases in the middle. This CDR3 is 13 amino acids long. Germline lookup yields CDR1 WSHSY and CDR2 SAAADI. Assay used: immunoSEQ multiplex PCR; TCRdb lists only in-frame clones, some missing. This sample has about 180,000 clones; about 90% occur once, and the top ten carry roughly 2.1%. The receptor was derived from a woman in her 40s in good health. Sequencing was carried out using blood. The chain joins TRBV10-2 to TRBJ1-2; maybe TRBD1 (6 bases). The CDR3 bases are TGCGCCAGCAGACAGGGAGCTAACTATGGCTACACCTTC. This translates into CASRQGANYGYTF.